The 27 T cell receptor beta chains presented below share a single source sample, sequenced in a study of T cells in Graves' hyperthyroidism and ophthalmopathy. Amplification targeted TCR beta CDR3 regions from RNA transcripts. During a first-round RT-PCR of the TCR CDR3, the HTBI primer set was used. TCRdb processed the multiplex PCR reads anew with MiXCR; each CDR3 protein has one entry. The data hold hundreds of thousands of distinct CDR3 sequences, with approximately 40% observed a single time. Sequencing was carried out using blood. All receptors come from a man aged 18 to 30 with Graves' hyperthyroidism.

As for this clonotype: Relative to the germline gene, one junction end is altered; a read error may explain this. The chain employs TRBV25-1 and TRBJ1-2; D not certain. CDR1 is MGHDK, CDR2 SYGVNS, per germline. This CDR3 has 15 amino acids. The CDR3 DNA is TGTGCCAGCAGTGATGATGGGTGGGAAAACTATGACTACACCTTC. Translating gives CASSDDGWENYDYTF.

This clonotype has just one count. This chain joins TRBV2 and TRBJ1-4; maybe TRBD1 (5 bases). Trimming removed 6 bases at V and 0 bases at J, with 14 bases between. CDR1 is SNHLY, CDR2 FYNNEI, per germline. This CDR3 is 16 amino acids long. Here the CDR3 reads CASSADSSATNEKLFF. The CDR3 DNA reads TGTGCCAGCAGCGCCGACAGTTCGGCAACTAATGAAAAACTGTTTTTT.

The V and J genes are TRBV29-1 and TRBJ2-1; weak D call: TRBD2 (6 bases). This CDR3 has 12 residues. Germline V lookup: CDR1 SQVTM, CDR2 ANQGSEA. V was trimmed by 1 base and J by 10 bases, leaving 11 bases between them. The CDR3 coding sequence is TGCAGCGTTGAAGCCGATCTAGCGGAGCAGTTCTTC. Residues: CSVEADLAEQFF.

CDR3 coding DNA: TGTGCCAGCAGCCCAATGGGCCGAGGGGCCTCTGGAAACACCATATATTTT. Its protein is CASSPMGRGASGNTIYF. V gene TRBV7-2 combines with J gene TRBJ1-3, with D possibly TRBD1 on 5 matching bases. Trimming cost V 5 bases and J 0 bases, with 17 bases left between them. CDR3 length equals 17 residues. Per germline, CDR1 SGHTA and CDR2 FQGNSA.

This clonotype was detected ten times or more. The V and J genes are TRBV15 and TRBJ2-7, with TRBD1 as a possible D gene (5 bases). Germline V gene sequence: CDR1 LNHNV, CDR2 YYDKDF (reference sequence). Trimming left V 3 bases short and J 2 bases short, with 14 bases between. This CDR3 spans 15 amino acids. The CDR3 DNA reads TGTGCCACCAGCAGCACACAGGAGTCCCCCTACGAGCAGTACTTC. It is translated as CATSSTQESPYEQYF. Based on the CDR3 plus reference TRBV15 and TRBJ2-7, the full variable domain is DAMVIQNPRYQVTQFGKPVTLSCSQTLNHNVMYWYQQKSSQAPKLLFHYYDKDFNNEADTPDNFQSRRPNTSFCFLDIRSPGLGDTAMYLCATSSTQESPYEQYFGPGTRLTVT.

This clonotype showed up many times. The rearrangement joins TRBV2 to TRBJ1-5, with a weak D call TRBD1 (5 bases). This CDR3 is 14 amino acids long. Germline V gives CDR1 SNHLY, CDR2 FYNNEI. Trimming cost V 6 bases and J 3 bases, with 12 bases left between them. DNA of the CDR3: TGTGCCAGCAGGATGACAGAACCCAATCAGCCCCAGCATTTT. Protein sequence: CASRMTEPNQPQHF.

The J gene is TRBJ1-2, the V gene TRBV5-8; D is possibly TRBD1 (5 bases). The CDR3 consists of 14 residues. The V end lost 1 base, the J end lost 3 bases, and 10 bases lay between the germline ends. CDR1 and CDR2 (germline): SGHTS, YDEGEE. Here the CDR3 DNA reads TGTGCCAGCAGCTTGACGTCGGGGGACTATGGCTACACCTTC. Residues: CASSLTSGDYGYTF.

This clonotype showed up just a few times. The rearrangement uses TRBV7-9 and TRBJ1-3, with D maybe TRBD1 (5 bases). V lost 2 bases, J lost 4 bases, and 12 bases lay in between. Germline V gene lookup returns CDR1 SEHNR and CDR2 FQNEAQ (reference sequence). This CDR3 spans 15 amino acids. CDR3 protein: CASSLSGSDGNTIYF. The CDR3 region has the DNA TGTGCCAGCAGCTTATCAGGGTCCGACGGAAACACCATATATTTT.

J is TRBJ1-1 and V is TRBV5-1, with TRBD1 matching 10 bases. Trimming took 4 bases from V and 1 from J; bases not matched to a gene: 7. The CDR3 spans 16 residues. CDR1 SGHRS and CDR2 YFSETQ come from the germline V gene. CDR3 amino acids: CASSLGTGDWNTEAFF. CDR3 coding DNA: TGCGCCAGCAGCCTCGGGACAGGGGATTGGAACACTGAAGCTTTCTTT.

The CDR3 sequence is CAIQPQGYLNTEAFF. Here the CDR3 DNA reads TGTGCCATACAACCCCAGGGCTATTTGAACACTGAAGCTTTCTTT. The J gene is TRBJ1-1, the V gene TRBV10-3, with a weak D call TRBD1 (5 bases). CDR1 and CDR2 from the germline V gene are ENHRY and SYGVKD. V dropped 9 bases and J dropped 0 bases, with 17 bases sitting between them. The CDR3 runs 15 residues.

The J gene is TRBJ2-7, the V gene TRBV2; maybe TRBD2 (5 bases). V was pared by 5 bases and J by 5 bases, with 16 bases between. The CDR3 consists of 14 residues. Germline CDR1 is SNHLY and CDR2 is FYNNEI. The CDR3 protein is CASSLSEGGDEQYF. The CDR3 DNA reads as TGTGCCAGCAGTTTATCTGAGGGTGGGGACGAGCAGTACTTC.

This clonotype appeared a few times. The chain couples TRBV7-9 to TRBJ2-2; possible D gene TRBD2, 5 bases. V lost 8 bases and J 4 bases, leaving 17 bases between the germline ends. This CDR3 region has 15 residues. Germline loops: CDR1 SEHNR, CDR2 FQNEAQ (reference sequence). Here the CDR3 reads CASPSGLSSTGELFF. DNA for the CDR3: TGTGCCAGCCCCTCAGGACTGTCGAGCACCGGGGAGCTGTTTTTT. Supplemented by reference TRBV7-9 and TRBJ2-2, the full variable domain reads DTGVSQNPRHKITKRGQNVTFRCDPISEHNRLYWYRQTLGQGPEFLTYFQNEAQLEKSRLLSDRFSAERPKGSFSTLEIQRTEQGDSAMYLCASPSGLSSTGELFFGEGSRLTVL.

This clonotype came up many times. V gene TRBV9 combines with J gene TRBJ1-1, with D possibly being TRBD1 (5 bases). CDR3 length: 14 residues. Germline CDR1 and CDR2: SGDLS and YYNGEE. Trimming took 4 bases from V and 11 from J, leaving 21 bases between them. Here the CDR3 DNA reads TGTGCCAGCAGCCCCTCACCGGAGGGGAGCGACGCTTTCTTT. Amino acids: CASSPSPEGSDAFF.

The chain combines TRBV7-3 with TRBJ2-7, with D possibly TRBD2 on 5 matching bases. The ends were cut back, 6 bases at V and 1 base at J, with 13 bases in the middle. The CDR3 sequence is 14 residues long. Germline V gene sequence: CDR1 SGHTA, CDR2 FQGTGA. The DNA of the CDR3 is TGTGCCAGCAGTAACGAGAGGGTTTCCTACGAGCAGTACTTC. This gives the protein CASSNERVSYEQYF. The full variable domain, its missing parts supplied by reference TRBV7-3 and TRBJ2-7, is GAGVSQTPSNKVTEKGKYVELRCDPISGHTALYWYRQSLGQGPEFLIYFQGTGAADDSGLPNDRFFAVRPEGSVSTLKIQRTERGDSAVYLCASSNERVSYEQYFGPGTRLTVT.

The sample holds many counts of this clonotype. V usage is TRBV20-1 and J usage is TRBJ2-7, with TRBD1 matching 8 bases. The V gene end was trimmed by 3 bases and the J gene end by 2 bases; junction bases not matched to a gene: 6. The CDR3 loop spans 14 amino acids. Germline CDR1 DFQATT, CDR2 SNEGSKA (reference sequence). The CDR3 is CSARDRVVTYEQYF. The DNA for the CDR3 is TGCAGTGCTAGGGACAGGGTGGTTACCTACGAGCAGTACTTC.

This clonotype has more than one count but fewer than ten. The genes are TRBV6-1 and TRBJ1-3; D ambiguous. Trimming removed 3 bases at V and 4 bases at J, with 13 bases between. There are 15 residues in the CDR3. The germline CDR1 and CDR2 sequences are MNHNS and SASEGT. The CDR3 reads CASSDSSTEGNTIYF. The DNA of the CDR3 is TGTGCCAGCAGTGACTCGTCGACTGAGGGAAACACCATATATTTT.

This chain links TRBV4-1 with TRBJ1-5; no firm D call. CDR1 MGHRA and CDR2 YSYEKL come from the germline V gene. This CDR3 region has 14 residues. V was trimmed by 0 bases and J by 4 bases, leaving 7 bases between them. The CDR3 region is CASSQDANNQPQHF. The CDR3 DNA is TGCGCCAGCAGCCAAGATGCCAATAATCAGCCCCAGCATTTT.

The chain employs TRBV13 and TRBJ2-5; tentative D call: TRBD2 (5 bases). Trimming left V 4 bases short and J 9 bases short, with 12 bases between. Germline V gives CDR1 PRHDT, CDR2 FYEKMQ (reference sequence). The length of the CDR3 is 12 residues. CDR3 residues: CASSSGSQPQYF. As DNA, the CDR3 is TGTGCCAGCAGCTCGGGAAGTCAGCCCCAGTACTTC. Filled out from reference TRBV13 and TRBJ2-5, the complete variable domain reads AAGVIQSPRHLIKEKRETATLKCYPIPRHDTVYWYQQGPGQDPQFLISFYEKMQSDKGSIPDRFSAQQFSDYHSELNMSSLELGDSALYFCASSSGSQPQYFGPGTRLLVL.

The chain carries TRBV15 and TRBJ1-5, with a possible D match to TRBD1 (6 bases). The CDR3 extends over 14 amino acids. Trimming stripped 7 bases from V and 0 bases from J, with 10 bases between. CDR1 LNHNV and CDR2 YYDKDF come from the germline V gene (reference sequence). The CDR3 region is CATKKGVSNQPQHF. Written as DNA, the CDR3 is TGTGCCACCAAGAAGGGGGTTAGCAATCAGCCCCAGCATTTT. Full variable domain (outside the CDR3, taken from reference TRBV15 and TRBJ1-5): DAMVIQNPRYQVTQFGKPVTLSCSQTLNHNVMYWYQQKSSQAPKLLFHYYDKDFNNEADTPDNFQSRRPNTSFCFLDIRSPGLGDTAMYLCATKKGVSNQPQHFGDGTRLSIL.

This clonotype has a count of ten or more. The chain recombines TRBV7-9 with TRBJ2-2, with 7 bases lining up with TRBD2. CDR3 length equals 14 residues. Unmatched junction bases numbered 1, after V lost 5 bases and J lost 1 base. Germline assignment: CDR1 SEHNR and CDR2 FQNEAQ (reference sequence). The DNA of the CDR3 is TGTGCCAGCAGCAGCGGGGAGAACACCGGGGAGCTGTTTTTT. It yields the protein CASSSGENTGELFF.

The chain employs TRBV20-1 and TRBJ1-5; 7 bases align to TRBD1. Germline V lookup: CDR1 DFQATT, CDR2 SNEGSKA (reference sequence). This CDR3 has 15 amino acids. V lost 1 base, J lost 7 bases, and 10 bases stayed unmatched. The DNA of the CDR3 is TGCAGTGCTAGAGGGGGAGAGGGGGCCAGACAGCCCCAGCATTTT. Amino acid sequence: CSARGGEGARQPQHF.

V gene TRBV5-1 combines with J gene TRBJ2-7; D might be TRBD1 (6 bases). Trimming took off 2 bases at V and 4 bases at J, with 16 bases between the two ends. In germline, CDR1 is SGHRS, CDR2 YFSETQ. CDR3 length equals 15 residues. CDR3 sequence reads: CASSFGRSGQYEQYF. CDR3 nucleotide sequence: TGCGCCAGCAGCTTTGGCAGGAGCGGACAGTACGAGCAGTACTTC.

The rearrangement joins TRBV5-8 to TRBJ1-3; tentatively, D is TRBD1 (5 bases). Germline CDR1 is SGHTS and CDR2 is YDEGEE. The ends were cut back, 7 bases at V and 4 bases at J, with 15 bases in the middle. The CDR3 is made up of 14 amino acids. CDR3 residues: CASRGRGGGNTIYF. The CDR3 region has the DNA TGTGCCAGCCGGGGGAGAGGAGGCGGAAACACCATATATTTT.

Only one count was recorded for this clonotype. The V and J genes are TRBV7-9 and TRBJ1-2; tentative D call: TRBD1 (5 bases). The V end lost 1 base, the J end lost 3 bases, and 12 bases lay between the germline ends. Germline CDR1 SEHNR, CDR2 FQNEAQ (reference sequence). The CDR3 is 15 residues long. The CDR3 loop reads CASSLGWGAHYGYTF. CDR3 DNA sequence: TGTGCCAGCAGCTTAGGATGGGGCGCACACTATGGCTACACCTTC.

On this clonotype itself: A much bigger clone sits one base away, suggesting this may be a read error. V and J are TRBV10-3 and TRBJ1-1, with 9 positions matching TRBD1. Germline CDR1 is ENHRY and CDR2 is SYGVKD. Losses at the gene ends were 6 bases for V and 4 bases for J; bases not matched to a gene: 3. The CDR3 spans 13 residues. The CDR3 region is CAIRETGGTEAFF. In DNA, the CDR3 is TGTGCCATCAGGGAGACAGGGGGCACTGAAGCTTTCTTT.

Many counts were recorded for this clonotype. The chain employs TRBV7-9 and TRBJ1-5, with TRBD1 matching 9 bases. The CDR3 contains 14 residues. The V gene's germline CDR1 is SEHNR and CDR2 FQNEAQ (reference sequence). V shed 5 bases, J shed 5 bases, and the junction held 4 bases outside the gene matches. The DNA for the CDR3 is TGTGCCAGCAGCCCGGGACAGGGCGATCAGCCCCAGCATTTT. Protein: CASSPGQGDQPQHF.

This clonotype was observed at least ten times. The V call is TRBV7-9, the J call TRBJ2-6, with D perhaps TRBD2 (5 bases). V lost 5 bases to trimming and J lost 0 bases, with 8 bases between them. Germline CDR1 reads SEHNR; CDR2 reads FQNEAQ (reference sequence). The CDR3 spans 15 residues. As DNA, the CDR3 is TGTGCCAGCAGCCCTCGGGGCTCTGGGGCCAACGTCCTGACTTTC. Protein sequence: CASSPRGSGANVLTF.